A selection of T cell receptor beta chains follows, all from one sample in a study. TCRdb re-called the 5' RACE reads with MiXCR, one entry per CDR3 protein. The table has roughly 30,000 distinct CDR3 sequences, 20% to 30% seen once. The sequenced sample consisted of tumor-infiltrating Tregs sorted from the breast tumor. Receptor source: a female donor with breast cancer. Each CDR3 is given with its conserved first and last residue. The D gene is left open where the match is weak. Size is omitted from some rows. Given values are once, few, many or a class for expanded clones.

CDR3 DNA: TGCGCCAGCAGCGCCCTCCCGGGACTAGCGGGAGGAGATGAGCAGCTCTTC
CDR3 protein: CASSALPGLAGGDEQLF
clone size: few
V gene: TRBV5-1
D gene: TRBD2
J gene: TRBJ2-1

CDR3 DNA: TGCGCCAGCACCAAATATGACGGGAGAGGTGAGACCCAGTACTTC
CDR3 protein: CASTKYDGRGETQYF
clone size: .
V gene: TRBV5-1
D gene: .
J gene: TRBJ2-5

CDR3 DNA: TGTGCCACCATCCGGGACAGGGGGAACACTGAAGCTTTCTTT
CDR3 protein: CATIRDRGNTEAFF
clone size: few
V gene: TRBV6-1
D gene: TRBD1
J gene: TRBJ1-1

CDR3 DNA: TGTGCCAGCAGCCCCCAGGGTTGGCTAGCGGGAGTCCATGAGCAGTTCTTC
CDR3 protein: CASSPQGWLAGVHEQFF
clone size: many
V gene: TRBV7-3
D gene: TRBD2
J gene: TRBJ2-1

CDR3 DNA: TGTGCCAGCAGTCGCGCAAGGGAGGGCCGCGAGCAGTACTTC
CDR3 protein: CASSRAREGREQYF
clone size: .
V gene: TRBV6-5
D gene: TRBD2
J gene: TRBJ2-7

CDR3 DNA: TGTGCCGGCAGCTTAGAAGGAGCTATTGCTAATGAAAAACTGTTTTTT
CDR3 protein: CAGSLEGAIANEKLFF
clone size: .
V gene: TRBV7-9
D gene: .
J gene: TRBJ1-4

CDR3 DNA: TGTGCCAGCAGCTCCCTTACCCCCCCTACTAGCGGGAGCCCCTACGAGCAGTACTTC
CDR3 protein: CASSSLTPPTSGSPYEQYF
clone size: many
V gene: TRBV11-2
D gene: TRBD2
J gene: TRBJ2-7

CDR3 DNA: TGTGCCAGCATTCGGGGTATTGAAGCTTTCTTT
CDR3 protein: CASIRGIEAFF
clone size: many
V gene: TRBV6-2/TRBV6-3
D gene: .
J gene: TRBJ1-1

CDR3 DNA: TGTGCCAGCAGCGAGACGGGGGGTAGCAATCAGCCCCAGCATTTT
CDR3 protein: CASSETGGSNQPQHF
clone size: many
V gene: TRBV9
D gene: .
J gene: TRBJ1-5

CDR3 DNA: TGTGCCAGCAGCCCCGCGCTAGCGGGAGTCAATGAGCAGTTCTTC
CDR3 protein: CASSPALAGVNEQFF
clone size: few
V gene: TRBV6-2/TRBV6-3
D gene: TRBD2
J gene: TRBJ2-1

CDR3 DNA: TGTGCCTGGAGTTTAAATTCACAGTCTTGGCAGCCCCAGCATTTT
CDR3 protein: CAWSLNSQSWQPQHF
clone size: .
V gene: TRBV30
D gene: .
J gene: TRBJ1-5

CDR3 DNA: TGTGCCAGCAGCCCACGCCCCCTTCTTGGCGGAGGGGACTACAATGAGCAGTTCTTC
CDR3 protein: CASSPRPLLGGGDYNEQFF
clone size: .
V gene: TRBV9
D gene: .
J gene: TRBJ2-1

CDR3 DNA: TGCGCCGGCAGCTTGCTCCTAGCGGGAGGAGGGTACAATGAGCAGTTCTTC
CDR3 protein: CAGSLLLAGGGYNEQFF
clone size: .
V gene: TRBV5-1
D gene: TRBD2
J gene: TRBJ2-1

CDR3 DNA: TGTGCCATCAGTGAGGATGGCGACTATGGCTACACCTTC
CDR3 protein: CAISEDGDYGYTF
clone size: .
V gene: TRBV10-3
D gene: .
J gene: TRBJ1-2

CDR3 DNA: TGTGCCAGCTCACGCACCGGGACAGCCGCCCCTGGAAACACCATATATTTT
CDR3 protein: CASSRTGTAAPGNTIYF
clone size: .
V gene: TRBV18
D gene: TRBD1
J gene: TRBJ1-3

CDR3 DNA: TGCAGTGCTAGAGATCCGGTGGGAGGGGGAGATAGCAATCAGCCCCAGCATTTT
CDR3 protein: CSARDPVGGGDSNQPQHF
clone size: .
V gene: TRBV20-1
D gene: .
J gene: TRBJ1-5

CDR3 DNA: TGTGCCAGCAGCTCTTTAGCGGGAGAACCCTACAATGAGCAGTTCTTC
CDR3 protein: CASSSLAGEPYNEQFF
clone size: many
V gene: TRBV9
D gene: TRBD2
J gene: TRBJ2-1

CDR3 DNA: TGTGCCAGCAGCGACAGGGGCCATCAGCCCCAGCATTTT
CDR3 protein: CASSDRGHQPQHF
clone size: many
V gene: TRBV6-1
D gene: TRBD1
J gene: TRBJ1-5

CDR3 DNA: TGTGCCAGCAGCCGGGACAGAAAAGAGACCCAGTACTTC
CDR3 protein: CASSRDRKETQYF
clone size: many
V gene: TRBV6-5
D gene: TRBD1
J gene: TRBJ2-5

CDR3 DNA: TGTGCCAGCAGTTACGGAGCGTACAATGAGCAGTTCTTC
CDR3 protein: CASSYGAYNEQFF
clone size: many
V gene: TRBV6-5
D gene: .
J gene: TRBJ2-1

CDR3 DNA: TGCAGTGCTAGAGATTCACAAGGAGGACAGGCTAATTCACCCCTCCACTTT
CDR3 protein: CSARDSQGGQANSPLHF
clone size: many
V gene: TRBV20-1
D gene: TRBD1
J gene: TRBJ1-6

CDR3 DNA: TGTGCCAGCAGTTACAGGGGCAGGAACACTGAAGCTTTCTTT
CDR3 protein: CASSYRGRNTEAFF
clone size: .
V gene: TRBV6-5
D gene: .
J gene: TRBJ1-1

CDR3 DNA: TGTGCCAGCAGTGAAGGACTGGTTGCAACTAATGAAAAACTGTTTTTT
CDR3 protein: CASSEGLVATNEKLFF
clone size: many
V gene: TRBV6-1
D gene: .
J gene: TRBJ1-4

CDR3 DNA: TGCAGTGCTAGATCCAAGGGCTCTGGGGCCAACGTCCTGACTTTC
CDR3 protein: CSARSKGSGANVLTF
clone size: medium-sized
V gene: TRBV20-1
D gene: .
J gene: TRBJ2-6

CDR3 DNA: TGTGCCAGCAGCTTACGGAGGGGCAGCTCCTACAATGAGCAGTTCTTC
CDR3 protein: CASSLRRGSSYNEQFF
clone size: .
V gene: TRBV7-6
D gene: .
J gene: TRBJ2-1

CDR3 DNA: TGTGCCAGCAGTGCTAGCGGGGGTAAGGAGCAGTTCTTC
CDR3 protein: CASSASGGKEQFF
clone size: .
V gene: TRBV7-3
D gene: TRBD2
J gene: TRBJ2-1

CDR3 DNA: TGTGCCAGCAGGCCTCAAACCGCGGGACATGGCAATCAGCCCCAGCATTTT
CDR3 protein: CASRPQTAGHGNQPQHF
clone size: many
V gene: TRBV6-1
D gene: .
J gene: TRBJ1-5

CDR3 DNA: TGTGCCAGCAGTCCGCCCGGGACTAGAGTGTACAATGAGCAGTTCTTC
CDR3 protein: CASSPPGTRVYNEQFF
clone size: medium-sized
V gene: TRBV6-5
D gene: TRBD2
J gene: TRBJ2-1

CDR3 DNA: TGTGCCAGCAGCCGCCTAGATGAGCAGTTCTTC
CDR3 protein: CASSRLDEQFF
clone size: many
V gene: TRBV7-9
D gene: .
J gene: TRBJ2-1

CDR3 DNA: TGCGCCAGCAGCCCGCCGGGGTATCAGCCCCAGCATTTT
CDR3 protein: CASSPPGYQPQHF
clone size: many
V gene: TRBV4-1
D gene: .
J gene: TRBJ1-5

CDR3 DNA: TGTGCCAGTAGTATGAGAAGCGGGAGCTCCTACAATGAGCAGTTCTTC
CDR3 protein: CASSMRSGSSYNEQFF
clone size: few
V gene: TRBV19
D gene: TRBD2
J gene: TRBJ2-1

CDR3 DNA: TGTGCCAGCAGCTTGATGGGGGGTCCGATGGAGGCTTTCTTT
CDR3 protein: CASSLMGGPMEAFF
clone size: few
V gene: TRBV5-6
D gene: .
J gene: TRBJ1-1

CDR3 DNA: TGTGCCAGCAGTGAAGTTAGTACAGGGAACACTGAAGCTTTCTTT
CDR3 protein: CASSEVSTGNTEAFF
clone size: many
V gene: TRBV6-1
D gene: .
J gene: TRBJ1-1

CDR3 DNA: TGTGCCAGCAGCCGTATAGCGGGACCATCATACAATGAGCAGTTCTTC
CDR3 protein: CASSRIAGPSYNEQFF
clone size: .
V gene: TRBV27
D gene: TRBD2
J gene: TRBJ2-1

CDR3 DNA: TGTGCCAGCAGCGACGGGACAGGGGCCTACGAGCAGTACTTC
CDR3 protein: CASSDGTGAYEQYF
clone size: many
V gene: TRBV9
D gene: TRBD1
J gene: TRBJ2-7

CDR3 DNA: TGTGCCAGCAGCTTACCAAGGATTATTAGACCCGGTGAGCAGTTCTTC
CDR3 protein: CASSLPRIIRPGEQFF
clone size: many
V gene: TRBV7-7
D gene: .
J gene: TRBJ2-1

CDR3 DNA: TGCGCCAGCAGCCAAGCTGGGGGGGGCACAGATACGCAGTATTTT
CDR3 protein: CASSQAGGGTDTQYF
clone size: many
V gene: TRBV4-1
D gene: TRBD2
J gene: TRBJ2-3

CDR3 DNA: TGTGCCAGCAGCCGTACAGGGGGCCGAAACACCGGGGAGCTGTTTTTT
CDR3 protein: CASSRTGGRNTGELFF
clone size: few
V gene: TRBV12-3/TRBV12-4
D gene: TRBD1
J gene: TRBJ2-2

CDR3 DNA: TGTGCCAGCAGCCACGACGGTAGAACTGAAGCTTTCTTT
CDR3 protein: CASSHDGRTEAFF
clone size: many
V gene: TRBV7-3
D gene: .
J gene: TRBJ1-1

CDR3 DNA: TGTGCCAGCAGTTTCTCGGCAGGTAACTACGAGCAGTACTTC
CDR3 protein: CASSFSAGNYEQYF
clone size: many
V gene: TRBV6-6
D gene: .
J gene: TRBJ2-7

CDR3 DNA: TGTGCCAGCAGCCCCAGACAGGGTGAAGAAGCTTTCTTT
CDR3 protein: CASSPRQGEEAFF
clone size: many
V gene: TRBV13
D gene: TRBD1
J gene: TRBJ1-1

CDR3 DNA: TGTGCCAGCAGTCTCGACAGGATCTATGGCTACACCTTC
CDR3 protein: CASSLDRIYGYTF
clone size: many
V gene: TRBV6-1
D gene: .
J gene: TRBJ1-2

CDR3 DNA: TGTGCCAGCAGCTTAGGGGGGGGCGCCGATACGCAGTATTTT
CDR3 protein: CASSLGGGADTQYF
clone size: medium-sized
V gene: TRBV7-6
D gene: .
J gene: TRBJ2-3

CDR3 DNA: TGTGCCAGCAGTTACTCGGGGACAGGGACCTACGAGCAGTACTTC
CDR3 protein: CASSYSGTGTYEQYF
clone size: many
V gene: TRBV6-5
D gene: TRBD1
J gene: TRBJ2-7

CDR3 DNA: TGTGCCAGTAGTAGGACAGGGATTTACTATGGCTACACCTTC
CDR3 protein: CASSRTGIYYGYTF
clone size: .
V gene: TRBV19
D gene: TRBD1
J gene: TRBJ1-2

CDR3 DNA: TGTGCCAGCAGTGAAATGGAGACAGGGGGCCTCAACTATGGCTACACCTTC
CDR3 protein: CASSEMETGGLNYGYTF
clone size: .
V gene: TRBV2
D gene: TRBD1
J gene: TRBJ1-2

CDR3 DNA: TGCGCCAGCAGGGCAGGGACACCGAACACTGAAGCTTTCTTT
CDR3 protein: CASRAGTPNTEAFF
clone size: few
V gene: TRBV10-2
D gene: .
J gene: TRBJ1-1

CDR3 DNA: TGCAGCGTTGGATGGACAGAGGGTCAGCCCCAGCATTTT
CDR3 protein: CSVGWTEGQPQHF
clone size: few
V gene: TRBV29-1
D gene: .
J gene: TRBJ1-5

CDR3 DNA: TGTGCCAGCAGTTTTACAGGGATAGCCAAAAACATTCAGTACTTC
CDR3 protein: CASSFTGIAKNIQYF
clone size: .
V gene: TRBV12-3/TRBV12-4
D gene: .
J gene: TRBJ2-4

CDR3 DNA: TGTGCCAGTAGTCCTCGCAGAAGCCCTTCACCCCTCCACTTT
CDR3 protein: CASSPRRSPSPLHF
clone size: many
V gene: TRBV19
D gene: .
J gene: TRBJ1-6

CDR3 DNA: TGTGCCACCAGGGTGACAGAGAATTCACCCATCCACTTT
CDR3 protein: CATRVTENSPIHF
clone size: .
V gene: TRBV24-1
D gene: .
J gene: TRBJ1-6

CDR3 DNA: TGCAGTGCGTCGGGTCAGGGACACTCCTACGAGCAGTACTTC
CDR3 protein: CSASGQGHSYEQYF
clone size: .
V gene: TRBV20-1
D gene: .
J gene: TRBJ2-7

CDR3 DNA: TGCAGCGTATCTAGGGGAGATACGCAGTATTTT
CDR3 protein: CSVSRGDTQYF
clone size: .
V gene: TRBV29-1
D gene: .
J gene: TRBJ2-3

CDR3 DNA: TGTGCCAGCAGCCGCCACGGGAGGAACAATGAGCAGTTCTTC
CDR3 protein: CASSRHGRNNEQFF
clone size: few
V gene: TRBV12-3/TRBV12-4
D gene: TRBD2
J gene: TRBJ2-1